One sample yielded the 21 T cell receptor beta chains listed below, sequenced in a study of shared clonotypes between healthy human individuals. CD45RO-negative cells were positively selected for CCR7, leaving out terminally differentiated effector memory CD45RA+ cells. Generated by immunoSEQ multiplex PCR, the TCRdb table keeps only in-frame clones and is missing some. This sample has hundreds of thousands of clones, with around 93% found just once. Sequencing input: naive CD8+ T cells sorted from blood. The receptor source for this set is a man younger than 40 in good health.

The CDR3 DNA reads as TGTGCCAGCAGTGACCTAAGACACAGGGATCGAAGGGATAACACTGAAGCTTTCTTT. This codes for CASSDLRHRDRRDNTEAFF. V usage is TRBV6-1 and J usage is TRBJ1-1; possible D gene TRBD1, 6 bases. Per germline, CDR1 MNHNS and CDR2 SASEGT. V dropped 3 bases and J dropped 2 bases, with 25 bases sitting between them. CDR3 length: 19 residues.

V is TRBV27 and J is TRBJ2-1; TRBD2 is a possible D gene (5 bases). Germline V gene lookup returns CDR1 MNHEY and CDR2 SMNVEV (reference sequence). The CDR3 is 13 amino acids. V was trimmed by 4 bases and J by 4 bases, leaving 8 bases between them. The CDR3 region has the DNA TGTGCCAGCAGTTGGGAGCGTTACAATGAGCAGTTCTTC. Translating it yields CASSWERYNEQFF.

CDR3 sequence reads: CASSVDPVGAANTEAFF. CDR3 in DNA: TGTGCCAGCAGCGTAGACCCCGTCGGGGCTGCGAACACTGAAGCTTTCTTT. V gene TRBV9 combines with J gene TRBJ1-1; D perhaps matches TRBD1 (5 bases). Trimming removed 0 bases from V and 1 base from J, with 16 bases in between. Germline CDR1 reads SGDLS; CDR2 reads YYNGEE. This CDR3 spans 17 amino acids.

The chain joins TRBV4-3 to TRBJ2-2; D unresolved. CDR3 length equals 16 residues. V gave up 1 base and J gave up 2 bases, with 11 bases separating them. Germline CDR1 LGHNA, CDR2 YSLEER. CDR3 sequence reads: CASSQGRSQNTGELFF. CDR3 bases: TGCGCCAGCAGCCAAGGACGGAGCCAAAACACCGGGGAGCTGTTTTTT.

This sequence joins TRBV30 and TRBJ1-5; 9 bases are a match to TRBD1. Germline CDR1 GTSNPN, CDR2 SVGIG (reference sequence). The V and J ends lost 3 bases and 8 bases, in that order; junction bases with no gene match: 11. There are 15 residues in the CDR3. The CDR3 DNA reads as TGTGCCTGGAGCGCTGGACAGGGGCCGAGGGAGCCCCAGCATTTT. It yields the protein CAWSAGQGPREPQHF.

This clone was found once. The V gene is TRBV18, the J gene TRBJ2-7; TRBD1 agrees at 8 bases. The CDR3 extends over 15 amino acids. From germline, CDR1 is KGHSH and CDR2 LQKENI. V lost 2 bases, J lost 3 bases, and 6 bases stayed unmatched. This chain's CDR3 is CASSPGSGQDYEQYF. The CDR3 region has the DNA TGTGCCAGCTCACCAGGATCGGGACAGGACTACGAGCAGTACTTC.

This clone occurred once. The chain uses TRBV19 and TRBJ1-2; D remains ambiguous. CDR1 is LNHDA, CDR2 SQIVND, per germline (reference sequence). Deletions cut 5 bases from V and 8 bases from J, with 18 bases between. The CDR3 is 14 residues long. This CDR3 reads CASSPAEELIGYTF. The CDR3 nucleotides read TGTGCCAGTAGTCCGGCGGAGGAGTTGATCGGCTACACCTTC.

The chain has TRBV28 and TRBJ1-5; no reliable D call. This CDR3 has 14 amino acids. The V gene's germline CDR1 is MDHEN and CDR2 SYDVKM. The V gene lost 5 bases and the J gene lost 6 bases, with 14 bases spanning the gap. The CDR3 loop reads CASSPLGSGQPQHF. The CDR3 coding sequence is TGTGCCAGCAGTCCCCTCGGGTCGGGTCAGCCCCAGCATTTT.

The rearrangement links TRBV25-1 to TRBJ2-1; a weak D match, TRBD1 (5 bases). The CDR3 is 13 amino acids. V gave up 2 bases and J gave up 8 bases, with 10 bases separating them. Germline loops: CDR1 MGHDK, CDR2 SYGVNS. CDR3 sequence (DNA): TGTGCCAGCAGTGAAGGGGCCCGGTATGAGCAGTTCTTC. This sequence encodes CASSEGARYEQFF.

J is TRBJ2-1 and V is TRBV5-1, with D maybe TRBD1 (5 bases). Trimming took 1 base from V and 3 from J, leaving 8 bases between them. The CDR3 totals 14 residues. CDR1 and CDR2 from the germline V gene are SGHRS and YFSETQ. CDR3 sequence (DNA): TGCGCCAGCAGCTTGACCGACAGCTACAATGAGCAGTTCTTC. Its translation is CASSLTDSYNEQFF. The entire variable domain, with the rest obtained from reference TRBV5-1 and TRBJ2-1, is as follows: KAGVTQTPRYLIKTRGQQVTLSCSPISGHRSVSWYQQTPGQGLQFLFEYFSETQRNKGNFPGRFSGRQFSNSRSEMNVSTLELGDSALYLCASSLTDSYNEQFFGPGTRLTVL.

The chain combines TRBV7-9 with TRBJ2-2, with 7 nucleotides matching TRBD2. The CDR3 runs 12 residues. V was pared by 5 bases and J by 6 bases, with 0 bases of the junction left unmatched. CDR1 and CDR2 from the germline V gene are SEHNR and FQNEAQ (reference sequence). The CDR3 region is CASSRGAGELFF. In nucleotides, the CDR3 is TGTGCCAGCAGCCGGGGGGCCGGGGAGCTGTTTTTT.

This chain joins TRBV27 and TRBJ2-1; unclear D gene. Per the germline V gene, CDR1 is MNHEY and CDR2 is SMNVEV (reference sequence). The CDR3 sequence is 12 residues long. V lost 3 bases and J 4 bases, leaving 4 bases between the germline ends. CDR3 protein: CASSFRYNEQFF. For the CDR3, the DNA is TGTGCCAGCAGTTTTCGGTACAATGAGCAGTTCTTC.

The rearrangement joins TRBV2 to TRBJ2-2; D is ambiguous. V shed 0 bases and J shed 0 bases, with 11 bases lying between them. The CDR3 sequence is 17 residues long. Germline CDR1 is SNHLY and CDR2 is FYNNEI. The CDR3 DNA follows: TGTGCCAGCAGTGAAGCGCGTCAGCAAACGAACACCGGGGAGCTGTTTTTT. Translated: CASSEARQQTNTGELFF.

V is TRBV30 and J is TRBJ2-5; 7 bases are a match to TRBD2. CDR3 length equals 13 residues. V lost 3 bases and J lost 5; bases outside the gene matches: 6. Germline V lookup: CDR1 GTSNPN, CDR2 SVGIG (reference sequence). CDR3 residues: CAWSGLVGETQYF. CDR3 nucleotides: TGTGCCTGGAGCGGACTAGTAGGGGAGACCCAGTACTTC.

The V and J genes are TRBV7-9 and TRBJ2-5; a possible D gene is TRBD1 (6 bases). The CDR3 runs to 17 residues. V lost 5 bases to trimming and J lost 1 base, with 20 bases between them. From germline, CDR1 is SEHNR and CDR2 FQNEAQ (reference sequence). The CDR3 nucleotides are TGTGCCAGCAGCCACATACCGGGACAAAGTTTCCAAGAGACCCAGTACTTC. This encodes CASSHIPGQSFQETQYF.

The CDR3 is CASSLIWDRAFNEKLFF. CDR3 nucleotides: TGTGCCAGCAGCTTAATTTGGGACAGGGCATTTAATGAAAAACTGTTTTTT. This chain joins TRBV7-9 and TRBJ1-4, with 9 bases identical to TRBD1. This CDR3 spans 17 amino acids. Germline CDR1 and CDR2: SEHNR and FQNEAQ (reference sequence). V gave up 2 bases and J gave up 4 bases; unmatched junction bases: 8.

In the case of this clone: One end of the junction varies from germline; a read error may be responsible. CDR3 bases: TGTGCCAGCAGAGAGCGATGGCAGGGCAACCAGCCCCAGCATTTT. It is translated as CASRERWQGNQPQHF. The chain combines TRBV2 with TRBJ1-5; the D gene is possibly TRBD1 (5 bases). In germline, CDR1 is SNHLY, CDR2 FYNNEI. This CDR3 is built from 15 residues.

V is TRBV28 and J is TRBJ2-2; D unresolved. The ends were cut back, 4 bases at V and 0 bases at J, with 9 bases in the middle. Germline V gene sequence: CDR1 MDHEN, CDR2 SYDVKM. This CDR3 is built from 15 residues. CDR3: CASSSPGANTGELFF. The CDR3, as DNA: TGTGCCAGCAGTTCCCCGGGTGCGAACACCGGGGAGCTGTTTTTT.

The chain joins TRBV7-9 to TRBJ2-5; D uncertain. V was pared by 5 bases and J by 1 base, with 11 bases between. Germline CDR1 SEHNR, CDR2 FQNEAQ (reference sequence). This CDR3 is 14 amino acids long. The CDR3 region is CASSRLRAQETQYF. CDR3 DNA sequence: TGTGCCAGCAGCCGTCTTAGGGCCCAAGAGACCCAGTACTTC.

The gene calls are TRBV7-9 and TRBJ1-1; D call uncertain. CDR1 SEHNR and CDR2 FQNEAQ come from the germline V gene (reference sequence). V gave up 1 base and J gave up 0 bases, with 9 bases separating them. The CDR3 consists of 15 residues. This CDR3 reads CASSLVPDLNTEAFF. The DNA for the CDR3 is TGTGCCAGCAGCTTAGTGCCAGACCTGAACACTGAAGCTTTCTTT.

This clone was found a few times. This chain links TRBV19 with TRBJ1-5; D is unclear. Germline V lookup: CDR1 LNHDA, CDR2 SQIVND (reference sequence). Trimming pared 11 bases from V and 0 bases from J, leaving 11 bases between. This CDR3 spans 13 amino acids. CDR3 region: CALSMSSNQPQHF. As DNA, the CDR3 is TGTGCCCTCAGTATGTCTAGCAATCAGCCCCAGCATTTT.